This T cell receptor beta chain was sequenced during a study of post-analysis software for immune sequencing data (dated by TCRdb to the mid-2010s). Notes on the research overall: Disease courses on record covered relapsing-remitting, secondary progressive and progressive-relapsing multiple sclerosis, though some patients had no subtype annotation. The patient repertoires were compared against roughly 12 previously published healthy control repertoires obtained from donors aged roughly 6 to 28 years. A subset of samples was prepared in parallel using single-end sample barcoding, then pooled and co-amplified after Illumina adapter ligation.

For CDR1 and CDR2, the germline V gene lists SQVTM and ANQGSEA. V loses 7 bases of germline sequence and J loses 4 bases, and the interval between the two ends is 13 bases. Reading from cysteine to phenylalanine, the CDR3 counts 13 amino acids. The entry retains the CDR3 DNA only, 39 bases that are in frame from base 1. Preparation of the library involved PCR. Sequencing was performed on an Illumina HiSeq 2500. To reduce PCR and sequencing biases, unique molecular identifiers were incorporated into the TCR beta cDNA libraries. Roughly 0.5 million cDNA molecules were obtained per 1 to 10 million input T cells, so each molecule approximated one T cell. The patient libraries were prepared and sequenced with the same protocol used for the earlier healthy control dataset. Samples belonging to the same batch were prepared together, multiplexed and sequenced on a shared HiSeq lane. On the study's bioinformatics: Raw barcoded reads were processed with MIGEC, and single-read molecular identifier groups were discarded before consensus assembly and CDR3 extraction. VDJtools was used for post-analysis of the clonotype tables, with diversity normalized by down-sampling every dataset to the smallest sample size. Repertoire overlap clustering matched CDR3 amino acid but not nucleotide sequences to correct batch-related cross-sample contamination. The public reads were quality trimmed at Q25 with fastp and then assembled into clones with MiXCR by TCRdb, keeping productive beta chains. Entries are consolidated by CDR3 protein sequence, retaining the most common genes and DNA. For this entry, the V and J calls and clone size follow TCRdb and not the study's own pipeline. The sample table shows some 190,000 distinct CDR3 sequences, and approximately 29% are seen once. The leading ten clones occupy more than 3% of the sample.

What the work shows at the level of the full study, not this receptor alone: Direct clustering with F measure revealed strong co-clustering of samples prepared in the same batch, which led to a batch-effect correction. The control group was slightly older than the multiple sclerosis patient group. Four or five TRBV segments, including TRBV5-6, TRBV5-1 and TRBV20-1, were significantly more frequent in patients than controls. Significantly lower normalized Chao1 diversity was found in multiple sclerosis patients than in controls, suggesting substantial peripheral T-cell clonal expansion.

To note about this clonotype: Its binding antigen is unknown. It has no much larger one-base neighbor in the sample; base qualities were not kept.

TCR beta repertoires were profiled from peripheral blood of 13 young patients with multiple sclerosis to demonstrate the VDJtools post-analysis software. The multiple sclerosis patients were children and adolescents between roughly 6 and 16 years of age. The rearranged segments are TRBV29-1 and TRBJ2-2; a tentative D match to TRBD1 spans 5 bases. This receptor was identified in a girl aged 2-17 years with multiple sclerosis. The sequenced sample consisted of blood. The CDR3 reads CSGQGYRTGELFF. The nucleotide sequence reads TGCAGCGGTCAGGGATATCGCACCGGGGAGCTGTTTTTT.